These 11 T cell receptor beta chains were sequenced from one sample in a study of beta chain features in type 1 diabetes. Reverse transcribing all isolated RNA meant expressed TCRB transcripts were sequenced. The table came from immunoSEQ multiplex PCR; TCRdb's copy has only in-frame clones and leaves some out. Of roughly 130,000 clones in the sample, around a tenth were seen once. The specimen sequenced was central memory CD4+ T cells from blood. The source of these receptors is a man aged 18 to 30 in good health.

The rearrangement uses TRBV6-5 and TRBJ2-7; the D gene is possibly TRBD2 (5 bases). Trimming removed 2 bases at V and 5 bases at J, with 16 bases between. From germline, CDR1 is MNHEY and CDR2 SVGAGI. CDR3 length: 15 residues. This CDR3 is CASSYDRRPADEQYF. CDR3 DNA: TGTGCCAGCAGTTACGATAGGAGGCCGGCGGACGAGCAGTACTTC.

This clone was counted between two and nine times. The CDR3 bases are TGTGCCAGCAGCCCCACCGGGACTAGTTTCTACGAGCAGTACTTC. It translates to CASSPTGTSFYEQYF. The chain uses TRBV7-3 and TRBJ2-7, with 8 positions matching TRBD2. CDR3 length: 15 residues. CDR1 and CDR2 (germline): SGHTA, FQGTGA. The J segment lost 3 bases and the V segment lost 5 bases, leaving 9 bases of the junction unmatched. The full variable domain, completed using reference TRBV7-3 and TRBJ2-7, is GAGVSQTPSNKVTEKGKYVELRCDPISGHTALYWYRQSLGQGPEFLIYFQGTGAADDSGLPNDRFFAVRPEGSVSTLKIQRTERGDSAVYLCASSPTGTSFYEQYFGPGTRLTVT.

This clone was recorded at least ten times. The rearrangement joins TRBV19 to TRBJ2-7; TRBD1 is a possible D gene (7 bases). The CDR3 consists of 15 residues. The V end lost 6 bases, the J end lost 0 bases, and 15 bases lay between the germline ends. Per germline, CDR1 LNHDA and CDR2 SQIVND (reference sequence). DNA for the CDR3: TGTGCCAGTAGCCGTTGGGGGGACAGCTCCTACGAGCAGTACTTC. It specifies CASSRWGDSSYEQYF. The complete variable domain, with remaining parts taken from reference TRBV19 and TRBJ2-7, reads DGGITQSPKYLFRKEGQNVTLSCEQNLNHDAMYWYRQDPGQGLRLIYYSQIVNDFQKGDIAEGYSVSREKKESFPLTVTSAQKNPTAFYLCASSRWGDSSYEQYFGPGTRLTVT.

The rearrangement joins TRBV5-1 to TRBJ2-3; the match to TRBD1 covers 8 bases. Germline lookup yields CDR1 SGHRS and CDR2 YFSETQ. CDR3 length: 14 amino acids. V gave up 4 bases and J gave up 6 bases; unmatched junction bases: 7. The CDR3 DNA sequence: TGCGCCAGCAGCCCTGGACAGGGTTCTGATACGCAGTATTTT. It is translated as CASSPGQGSDTQYF.

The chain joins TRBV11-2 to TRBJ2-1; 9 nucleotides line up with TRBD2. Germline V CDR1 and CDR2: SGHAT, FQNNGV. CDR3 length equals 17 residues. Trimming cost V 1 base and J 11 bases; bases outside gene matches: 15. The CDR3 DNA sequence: TGTGCCAGCAGCTTAGTCCGGCTAGCGGGGAACCCCGAGAAGCAGTTCTTC. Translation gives CASSLVRLAGNPEKQFF.

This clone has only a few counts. CDR3 DNA sequence: TGTGCCAGCAGCTTAGGCGGCGCCGCAGCCTACGAGCAGTACTTC. This codes for CASSLGGAAAYEQYF. The V gene is TRBV7-2, the J gene TRBJ2-7; D is ambiguous. The CDR3 covers 15 residues. Trimming took 1 base from V and 2 from J, leaving 12 bases between them. The germline gives CDR1 SGHTA, CDR2 FQGNSA.

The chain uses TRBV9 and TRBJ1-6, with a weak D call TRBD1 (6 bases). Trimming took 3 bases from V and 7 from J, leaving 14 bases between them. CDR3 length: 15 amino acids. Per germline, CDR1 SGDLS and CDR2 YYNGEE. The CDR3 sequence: CASSGEGGLNSPLHF. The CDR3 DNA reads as TGTGCCAGCAGCGGTGAGGGGGGGTTGAATTCACCCCTCCACTTT.

DNA of the CDR3: TGTGCCAGCAAAAAGACGGAGGTCGAGGAGCAGTTCTTC. This sequence encodes CASKKTEVEEQFF. The gene calls are TRBV6-4 and TRBJ2-1; TRBD2 is a possible D gene (5 bases). V was shortened by 7 bases and J by 10 bases, with 17 bases between the two germline ends. Germline V gene data show CDR1 as MRHNA and CDR2 as SNTAGT. The CDR3 totals 13 residues.

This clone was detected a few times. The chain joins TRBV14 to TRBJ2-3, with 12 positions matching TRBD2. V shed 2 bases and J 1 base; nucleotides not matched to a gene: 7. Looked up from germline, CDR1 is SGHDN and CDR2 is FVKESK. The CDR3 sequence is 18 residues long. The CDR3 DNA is TGTGCCAGCAGCCAACAAGGACTAGCGGGGTTAGGCACAGATACGCAGTATTTT. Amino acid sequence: CASSQQGLAGLGTDTQYF.

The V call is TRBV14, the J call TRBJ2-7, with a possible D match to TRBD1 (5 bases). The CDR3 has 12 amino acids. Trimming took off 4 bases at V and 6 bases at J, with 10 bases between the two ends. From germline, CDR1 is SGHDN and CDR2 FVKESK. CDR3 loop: CASSLGAVEQYF. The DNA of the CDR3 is TGTGCCAGCAGCCTAGGGGCGGTCGAGCAGTACTTC.

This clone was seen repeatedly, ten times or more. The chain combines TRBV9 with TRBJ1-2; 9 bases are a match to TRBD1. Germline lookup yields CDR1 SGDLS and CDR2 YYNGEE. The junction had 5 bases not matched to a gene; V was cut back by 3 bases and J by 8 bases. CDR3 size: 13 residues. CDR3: CASSGNRGQGYTF. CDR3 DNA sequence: TGTGCCAGCAGCGGCAACAGGGGGCAAGGCTACACCTTC.